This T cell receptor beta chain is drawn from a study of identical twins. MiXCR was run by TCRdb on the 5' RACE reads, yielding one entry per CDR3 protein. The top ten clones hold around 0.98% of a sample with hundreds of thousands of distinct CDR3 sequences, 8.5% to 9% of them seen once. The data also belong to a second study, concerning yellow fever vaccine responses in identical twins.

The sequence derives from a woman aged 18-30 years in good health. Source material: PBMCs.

For the CDR3, the DNA is TGTGCCAGCAGTAAACTCGATCAGAGGAACACTGAAGCTTTCTTT. The encoded protein is CASSKLDQRNTEAFF. The V gene is TRBV6-2 or TRBV6-3, the J gene TRBJ1-1; D remains ambiguous. This CDR3 is built from 15 residues. V was trimmed by 5 bases and J by 1 base, leaving 14 bases between them. Germline-derived CDR1 and CDR2 are MNHEY and SVGEGT.